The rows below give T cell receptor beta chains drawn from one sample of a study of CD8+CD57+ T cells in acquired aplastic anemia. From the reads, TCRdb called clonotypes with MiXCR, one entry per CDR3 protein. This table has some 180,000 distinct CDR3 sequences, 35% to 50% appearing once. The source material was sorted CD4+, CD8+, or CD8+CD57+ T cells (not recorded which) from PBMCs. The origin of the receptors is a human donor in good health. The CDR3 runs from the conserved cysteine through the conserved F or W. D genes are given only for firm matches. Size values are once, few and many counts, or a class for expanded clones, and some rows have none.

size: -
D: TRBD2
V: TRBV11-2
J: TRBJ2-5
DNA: TGTGCCAGCAGCCCGGGGACTAGCGGGGCCCAAGAGACTCAGTACTTC
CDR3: CASSPGTSGAQETQYF

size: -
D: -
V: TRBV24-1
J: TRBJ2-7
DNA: TGTGCCACCAGTTCAACAGGGTCCTACGAGCCGTACTTC
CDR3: CATSSTGSYEPYF

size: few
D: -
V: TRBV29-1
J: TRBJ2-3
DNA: TGCAGCGTTGGAGGAGGGGGTCACACAGATACGCAGTATTTT
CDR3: CSVGGGGHTDTQYF

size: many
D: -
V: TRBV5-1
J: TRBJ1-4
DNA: TGCGCCAGCAGCTTGGGATCAGGGACTAATGAAAAACTGTTTTTT
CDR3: CASSLGSGTNEKLFF

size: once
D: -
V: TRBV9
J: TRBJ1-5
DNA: TGTGCCAGCAGCCCGTACGGGGTCAATCAGCCCCAGCATTTT
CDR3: CASSPYGVNQPQHF

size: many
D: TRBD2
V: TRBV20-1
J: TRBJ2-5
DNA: TGCAGTGCTCCACCCGGGACTAGACGGGAGACCCAGTACTTC
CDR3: CSAPPGTRRETQYF

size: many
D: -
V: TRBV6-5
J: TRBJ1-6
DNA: TGTGCCAGCAGTTACGGGGTTAGCTATAATTCACCCCTCCACTTT
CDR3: CASSYGVSYNSPLHF

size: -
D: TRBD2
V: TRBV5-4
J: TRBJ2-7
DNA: TGTGCCAGCAGCTGGACTAGCGGGAGGGCCTACGAGCAGTACTTC
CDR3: CASSWTSGRAYEQYF

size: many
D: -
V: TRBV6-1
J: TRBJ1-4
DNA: TGTGCCAGCGGCCGGGAAAAACTGTTTTTT
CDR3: CASGREKLFF

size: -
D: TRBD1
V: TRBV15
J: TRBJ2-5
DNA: TGTGCCACCAGCCCCGGGACAGGGGGGATCGGAGAGACCCAGTACTTC
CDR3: CATSPGTGGIGETQYF

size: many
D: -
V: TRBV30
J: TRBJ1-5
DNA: TGTGCCTGGGGAAGGGACAGCAATCAGCCCCAGCATTTT
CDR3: CAWGRDSNQPQHF

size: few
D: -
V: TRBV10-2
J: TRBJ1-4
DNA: TGCGCCAGCAGTGAGTCTTTGACAGTTGAAAAACTGTTTTTT
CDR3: CASSESLTVEKLFF

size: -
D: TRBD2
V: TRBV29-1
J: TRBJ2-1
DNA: TGCAGCGTAAGCGGGAGGGGCTACAATGAGCAGTTCTTC
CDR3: CSVSGRGYNEQFF

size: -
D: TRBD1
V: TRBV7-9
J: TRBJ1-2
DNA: TGTGCCAGCAGCCGACAGGGTGCCCATGGCTACACCTTC
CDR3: CASSRQGAHGYTF

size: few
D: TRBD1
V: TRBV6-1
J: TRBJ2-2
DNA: TGTGCCAGCACCCAGATGAGACAGGGGCGTACCGGGGAGCTGTTTTTT
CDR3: CASTQMRQGRTGELFF

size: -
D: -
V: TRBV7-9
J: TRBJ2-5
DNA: TGTGCCAGCAGCTTATTTGTGGTGGGGGAGACCCAGTACTTC
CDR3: CASSLFVVGETQYF

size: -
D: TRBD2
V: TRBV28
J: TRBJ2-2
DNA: TGTGCCAGCAGACTAGCGGGGGACACCGGGGAGCTGTTTTTT
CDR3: CASRLAGDTGELFF

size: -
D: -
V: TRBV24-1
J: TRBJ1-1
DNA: TGTGCCATTGTGGGACGGTGGGTAATGGACACTGAAGCTTTCTTT
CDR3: CAIVGRWVMDTEAFF

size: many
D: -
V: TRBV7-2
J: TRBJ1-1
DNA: TGTGCCAGCAGCTTTGGGGTGCAGGGGATCGCTTTCTTT
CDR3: CASSFGVQGIAFF